This entry concerns a single TCR beta chain. Its antigen is unidentified. The data originate from a study of cytomegalovirus exposure and HLA in healthy donors. General study results and limits: Among TCR beta chains of equal frequency, HLA-associated ones were more clonally expanded in a later analysis. Sequencing depth across donors, presence/absence analyses assumed, was roughly uniform. Most TCR sequences were rare, but some public TCRs occurred in many donors. As immune exposure information, only CMV serostatus was available.

Trimming pared 7 bases from V and 2 bases from J, leaving 14 bases between. Germline V lookup: CDR1 LNHDA, CDR2 SQIVND (reference sequence). The CDR3 has 15 residues. Vbeta (60) and Jbeta (13) primers were used in the PCR. The assay was immunoSEQ multiplex PCR, and TCRdb's table has in-frame clones only and misses some. The data contain around 110,000 clones, around 66% of them singletons. Sequencing input: PBMCs. The TCR comes from a woman aged 40 to 50 in good health and CMV-seropositive. The chain employs TRBV19 and TRBJ1-4; D perhaps matches TRBD1 (6 bases). The CDR3 region is CASTPQTGTNEKLFF. CDR3 DNA: TGTGCCAGTACCCCTCAAACAGGGACTAATGAAAAACTGTTTTTT.